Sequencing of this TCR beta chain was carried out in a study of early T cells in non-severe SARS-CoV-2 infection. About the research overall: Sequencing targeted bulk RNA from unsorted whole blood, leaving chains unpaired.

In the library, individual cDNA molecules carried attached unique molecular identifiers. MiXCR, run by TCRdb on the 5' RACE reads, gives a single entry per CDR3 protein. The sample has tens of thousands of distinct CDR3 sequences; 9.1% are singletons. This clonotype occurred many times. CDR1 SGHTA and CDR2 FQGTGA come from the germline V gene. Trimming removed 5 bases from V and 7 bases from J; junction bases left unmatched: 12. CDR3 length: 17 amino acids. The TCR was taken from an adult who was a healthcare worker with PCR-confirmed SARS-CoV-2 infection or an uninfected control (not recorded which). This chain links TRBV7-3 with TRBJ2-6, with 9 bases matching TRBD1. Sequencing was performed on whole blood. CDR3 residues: CASSPRTGELGANVLTF. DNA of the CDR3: TGTGCCAGCAGCCCCCGGACAGGGGAATTAGGTGCCAACGTCCTGACTTTC.